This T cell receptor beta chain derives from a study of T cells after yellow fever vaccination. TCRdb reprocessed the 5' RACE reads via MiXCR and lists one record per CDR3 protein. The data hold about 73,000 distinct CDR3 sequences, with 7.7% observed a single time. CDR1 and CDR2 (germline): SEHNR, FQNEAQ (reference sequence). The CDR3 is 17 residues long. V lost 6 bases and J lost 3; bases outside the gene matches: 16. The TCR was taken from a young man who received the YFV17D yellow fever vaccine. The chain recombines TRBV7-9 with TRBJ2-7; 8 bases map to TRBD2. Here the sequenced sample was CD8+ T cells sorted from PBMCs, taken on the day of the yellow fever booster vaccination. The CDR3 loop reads CASSPAAGTRGDYEQYF. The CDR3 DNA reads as TGTGCCAGCAGTCCAGCCGCCGGGACTAGAGGGGACTACGAGCAGTACTTC.